Listed below are T cell receptor beta chains from one sample, sequenced in a study of PD-L1 blockade in urothelial cancer. The data were produced by immunoSEQ multiplex PCR, yet TCRdb's version contains in-frame clones alone and is incomplete. The sample has around 110,000 clones, around 88% seen once. The sample consisted of PBMCs, taken around atezolizumab (anti-PD-L1) treatment. The receptor source for this set is a man aged 55 to 70 with urothelial cancer. CDR3s include the opening cysteine and the closing phenylalanine or tryptophan. The D gene is left open where the match is weak. The size entry is marked missing in some rows and otherwise reads once, few, many or a size class.

cdr3_length: 13
d_call: -
j_call: TRBJ1-3
v_call: TRBV7-2
clone_size: -
cdr3_aa: CASSYGARNTIYF
cdr3_nt: TGTGCCAGCAGCTACGGCGCGCGGAACACCATATATTTT

cdr3_length: 15
d_call: -
j_call: TRBJ2-5
v_call: TRBV18
clone_size: once
cdr3_aa: CASSLQDSSDETQYF
cdr3_nt: TGTGCCAGCTCACTTCAGGACAGCTCGGATGAGACCCAGTACTTC

cdr3_length: 14
d_call: -
j_call: TRBJ2-7
v_call: TRBV11-2
clone_size: -
cdr3_aa: CASSLGGRAYEQYF
cdr3_nt: TGTGCCAGCAGCTTAGGGGGCAGGGCCTACGAGCAGTACTTC

cdr3_length: 15
d_call: TRBD1
j_call: TRBJ2-2
v_call: TRBV30
clone_size: -
cdr3_aa: CAWSPRQGYTGELFF
cdr3_nt: TGTGCCTGGAGTCCCCGACAGGGTTACACCGGGGAGCTGTTTTTT

cdr3_length: 14
d_call: -
j_call: TRBJ2-5
v_call: TRBV11-3
clone_size: -
cdr3_aa: CASSPDSVGETQYF
cdr3_nt: TGTGCCAGCAGCCCGGACTCCGTAGGGGAGACCCAGTACTTC

cdr3_length: 13
d_call: -
j_call: TRBJ2-5
v_call: TRBV7-2
clone_size: -
cdr3_aa: CASSLALEETQYF
cdr3_nt: TGTGCCAGCAGCTTAGCGCTGGAGGAGACCCAGTACTTC

cdr3_length: 19
d_call: TRBD1
j_call: TRBJ1-1
v_call: TRBV4-1
clone_size: -
cdr3_aa: CASSQDPETGDIMNTEAFF
cdr3_nt: TGCGCCAGCAGCCAAGATCCCGAGACAGGGGACATCATGAACACTGAAGCTTTCTTT

cdr3_length: 15
d_call: TRBD1
j_call: TRBJ2-2
v_call: TRBV6-1
clone_size: once
cdr3_aa: CASSATGLETGELFF
cdr3_nt: TGTGCCAGCAGTGCGACAGGGTTGGAAACCGGGGAGCTGTTTTTT

cdr3_length: 14
d_call: -
j_call: TRBJ2-6
v_call: TRBV15
clone_size: -
cdr3_aa: CATSDPGGANVLTF
cdr3_nt: TGTGCCACCAGCGACCCGGGTGGGGCCAACGTCCTGACTTTC

cdr3_length: 12
d_call: TRBD1
j_call: TRBJ1-2
v_call: TRBV6-5
clone_size: -
cdr3_aa: CASSGRDRGYTF
cdr3_nt: TGTGCCAGCAGTGGACGGGACAGAGGCTACACCTTC

cdr3_length: 13
d_call: -
j_call: TRBJ1-4
v_call: TRBV9
clone_size: -
cdr3_aa: CASSVLLRGKLFF
cdr3_nt: TGTGCCAGCAGCGTTCTTCTCAGGGGAAAACTGTTTTTT

cdr3_length: 13
d_call: -
j_call: TRBJ2-5
v_call: TRBV5-1
clone_size: few
cdr3_aa: CASSTRAQETQYF
cdr3_nt: TGCGCCAGCAGCACCAGGGCTCAAGAGACCCAGTACTTC

cdr3_length: 14
d_call: -
j_call: TRBJ1-4
v_call: TRBV28
clone_size: -
cdr3_aa: CASGGQGWGEKLFF
cdr3_nt: TGTGCCAGCGGTGGGCAGGGGTGGGGTGAAAAACTGTTTTTT

cdr3_length: 14
d_call: -
j_call: TRBJ2-1
v_call: TRBV30
clone_size: -
cdr3_aa: CAWSPREAYNEQFF
cdr3_nt: TGTGCCTGGAGTCCACGGGAAGCCTACAATGAGCAGTTCTTC

cdr3_length: 19
d_call: TRBD1
j_call: TRBJ1-5
v_call: TRBV27
clone_size: few
cdr3_aa: CASSLLGGGVGSGNQPQHF
cdr3_nt: TGTGCCAGCAGCCTATTAGGAGGGGGCGTAGGGTCTGGCAATCAGCCCCAGCATTTT

cdr3_length: 14
d_call: TRBD1
j_call: TRBJ1-5
v_call: TRBV28
clone_size: -
cdr3_aa: CASGLTGKNQPQHF
cdr3_nt: TGTGCCAGCGGGTTGACAGGGAAGAATCAGCCCCAGCATTTT

cdr3_length: 14
d_call: -
j_call: TRBJ2-3
v_call: TRBV2
clone_size: -
cdr3_aa: CASSEALWPNTQYF
cdr3_nt: TGTGCCAGCAGTGAAGCGCTCTGGCCCAATACGCAGTATTTT

cdr3_length: 18
d_call: -
j_call: TRBJ2-1
v_call: TRBV7-2
clone_size: -
cdr3_aa: CASSLSLSGHSSYNEQFF
cdr3_nt: TGTGCCAGCAGCCTAAGTCTTAGCGGCCATAGCTCCTACAATGAGCAGTTCTTC

cdr3_length: 14
d_call: -
j_call: TRBJ1-1
v_call: TRBV7-2
clone_size: -
cdr3_aa: CASSFSGVNTEAFF
cdr3_nt: TGTGCCAGCAGCTTCTCAGGGGTGAACACTGAAGCTTTCTTT

cdr3_length: 17
d_call: -
j_call: TRBJ1-6
v_call: TRBV5-6
clone_size: -
cdr3_aa: CASSLDEESSYNSPLHF
cdr3_nt: TGTGCCAGCAGCTTGGATGAGGAGAGCTCCTATAATTCACCCCTCCACTTT

cdr3_length: 16
d_call: TRBD1
j_call: TRBJ1-1
v_call: TRBV9
clone_size: -
cdr3_aa: CASSPWGQGLNTEAFF
cdr3_nt: TGTGCCAGCAGCCCATGGGGACAGGGACTGAACACTGAAGCTTTCTTT

cdr3_length: 14
d_call: -
j_call: TRBJ1-1
v_call: TRBV7-2
clone_size: -
cdr3_aa: CASRRGLMNTEAFF
cdr3_nt: TGTGCCAGCAGGCGGGGACTCATGAACACTGAAGCTTTCTTT

cdr3_length: 14
d_call: -
j_call: TRBJ1-5
v_call: TRBV6-6
clone_size: -
cdr3_aa: CASSSPGENQPQHF
cdr3_nt: TGTGCCAGCAGTTCACCAGGGGAAAATCAGCCCCAGCATTTT

cdr3_length: 16
d_call: -
j_call: TRBJ2-1
v_call: TRBV5-5
clone_size: -
cdr3_aa: CASSLRRDNRGDEQFF
cdr3_nt: TGTGCCAGCAGCCTGCGCCGGGACAACCGAGGCGATGAGCAGTTCTTC

cdr3_length: 16
d_call: TRBD1
j_call: TRBJ1-1
v_call: TRBV14
clone_size: -
cdr3_aa: CASSTWTGGAFPEAFF
cdr3_nt: TGTGCCAGCAGCACCTGGACAGGGGGCGCGTTTCCTGAAGCTTTCTTT

cdr3_length: 13
d_call: -
j_call: TRBJ1-2
v_call: TRBV28
clone_size: -
cdr3_aa: CASSLTILHGYTF
cdr3_nt: TGTGCCAGCAGTCTGACAATTCTCCATGGCTACACCTTC

cdr3_length: 13
d_call: -
j_call: TRBJ1-1
v_call: TRBV18
clone_size: -
cdr3_aa: CASSTTPDTEAFF
cdr3_nt: TGTGCCAGCTCTACTACTCCGGACACTGAAGCTTTCTTT

cdr3_length: 12
d_call: -
j_call: TRBJ1-2
v_call: TRBV7-9
clone_size: -
cdr3_aa: CASSFSSYGYTF
cdr3_nt: TGTGCCAGCAGCTTCAGTTCCTATGGCTACACCTTC

cdr3_length: 14
d_call: -
j_call: TRBJ1-2
v_call: TRBV5-4
clone_size: -
cdr3_aa: CASSLIDSNYGYTF
cdr3_nt: TGTGCCAGCAGCTTAATCGACAGCAACTATGGCTACACCTTC

cdr3_length: 12
d_call: -
j_call: TRBJ2-5
v_call: TRBV7-7
clone_size: -
cdr3_aa: CASSPDQETQYF
cdr3_nt: TGTGCCAGCAGCCCCGACCAAGAGACCCAGTACTTC

cdr3_length: 15
d_call: TRBD2
j_call: TRBJ2-1
v_call: TRBV5-1
clone_size: -
cdr3_aa: CASSLVGSGTNEQFF
cdr3_nt: TGCGCCAGCAGCTTGGTCGGTAGCGGGACCAATGAGCAGTTCTTC

cdr3_length: 13
d_call: TRBD1
j_call: TRBJ1-1
v_call: TRBV6-1
clone_size: -
cdr3_aa: CASKGQTVGEAFF
cdr3_nt: TGTGCCAGCAAGGGACAGACTGTGGGTGAAGCTTTCTTT

cdr3_length: 11
d_call: TRBD2
j_call: TRBJ2-1
v_call: TRBV20-1
clone_size: -
cdr3_aa: CSATLAREQFF
cdr3_nt: TGCAGTGCTACACTAGCGCGTGAGCAGTTCTTC

cdr3_length: 15
d_call: -
j_call: TRBJ1-2
v_call: TRBV4-2
clone_size: few
cdr3_aa: CASSPTEQTSYGYTF
cdr3_nt: TGTGCCAGCAGCCCCACTGAGCAGACTTCCTATGGCTACACCTTC

cdr3_length: 13
d_call: -
j_call: TRBJ2-7
v_call: TRBV4-1
clone_size: medium-sized
cdr3_aa: CASSQLTSYEQYF
cdr3_nt: TGCGCCAGCAGCCAGCTTACTAGCTACGAGCAGTACTTC

cdr3_length: 15
d_call: TRBD2
j_call: TRBJ2-7
v_call: TRBV6-5
clone_size: -
cdr3_aa: CASSPGRGASYEQYF
cdr3_nt: TGTGCCAGCAGCCCCGGGCGGGGGGCCTCCTACGAGCAGTACTTC

cdr3_length: 14
d_call: -
j_call: TRBJ1-1
v_call: TRBV7-9
clone_size: -
cdr3_aa: CASSYGGSPNEAFF
cdr3_nt: TGTGCCAGCAGCTATGGGGGGAGTCCGAACGAAGCTTTCTTT

cdr3_length: 13
d_call: -
j_call: TRBJ1-6
v_call: TRBV28
clone_size: -
cdr3_aa: CASLPPDNSPLHF
cdr3_nt: TGTGCCAGCTTACCTCCGGATAATTCACCCCTCCACTTT

cdr3_length: 17
d_call: TRBD2
j_call: TRBJ2-1
v_call: TRBV5-1
clone_size: -
cdr3_aa: CASSLGTSGGGRDEQFF
cdr3_nt: TGCGCCAGCAGCCTCGGGACTAGCGGGGGGGGGAGGGATGAGCAGTTCTTC

cdr3_length: 15
d_call: TRBD2
j_call: TRBJ2-1
v_call: TRBV13
clone_size: -
cdr3_aa: CASSLGLAGGYEQFF
cdr3_nt: TGTGCCAGCAGCTTAGGGCTAGCGGGAGGTTATGAGCAGTTCTTC

cdr3_length: 14
d_call: TRBD1
j_call: TRBJ1-1
v_call: TRBV9
clone_size: -
cdr3_aa: CASSVRTGGTEAFF
cdr3_nt: TGTGCCAGCAGCGTGAGGACAGGGGGCACTGAAGCTTTCTTT

cdr3_length: 16
d_call: -
j_call: TRBJ2-1
v_call: TRBV7-9
clone_size: -
cdr3_aa: CASSYPGTALGNEQFF
cdr3_nt: TGTGCCAGCAGCTATCCCGGGACTGCTCTGGGCAATGAGCAGTTCTTC

cdr3_length: 13
d_call: -
j_call: TRBJ2-2
v_call: TRBV9
clone_size: -
cdr3_aa: CASSGRVTGELFF
cdr3_nt: TGTGCCAGCAGCGGCAGGGTGACCGGGGAGCTGTTTTTT

cdr3_length: 13
d_call: -
j_call: TRBJ1-1
v_call: TRBV19
clone_size: -
cdr3_aa: CASSTGQNTEAFF
cdr3_nt: TGTGCCAGTAGTACCGGACAGAACACTGAAGCTTTCTTT

cdr3_length: 12
d_call: -
j_call: TRBJ1-2
v_call: TRBV28
clone_size: few
cdr3_aa: CASSLGGYGYTF
cdr3_nt: TGTGCCAGCAGTTTGGGGGGCTATGGCTACACCTTC

cdr3_length: 11
d_call: -
j_call: TRBJ2-7
v_call: TRBV6-5
clone_size: once
cdr3_aa: CASRLLAEQYF
cdr3_nt: TGTGCCAGCAGGCTTCTAGCCGAGCAGTACTTC

cdr3_length: 14
d_call: TRBD1
j_call: TRBJ1-4
v_call: TRBV11-2
clone_size: once
cdr3_aa: CASSSGTGGEKLFF
cdr3_nt: TGTGCCAGCAGCTCCGGGACAGGGGGGGAAAAACTGTTTTTT

cdr3_length: 15
d_call: TRBD1
j_call: TRBJ2-2
v_call: TRBV11-3
clone_size: -
cdr3_aa: CASSLSTGVTGELFF
cdr3_nt: TGTGCCAGCAGCTTAAGTACAGGGGTTACCGGGGAGCTGTTTTTT

cdr3_length: 15
d_call: TRBD1
j_call: TRBJ1-2
v_call: TRBV14
clone_size: -
cdr3_aa: CASSQMGQPNYGYTF
cdr3_nt: TGTGCCAGCAGCCAGATGGGACAGCCCAACTATGGCTACACCTTC

cdr3_length: 15
d_call: TRBD1
j_call: TRBJ1-1
v_call: TRBV6-5
clone_size: few
cdr3_aa: CASTLTDRGLVGAFF
cdr3_nt: TGTGCCAGCACCCTCACCGACAGGGGGCTAGTGGGAGCTTTCTTT

cdr3_length: 16
d_call: TRBD2
j_call: TRBJ2-3
v_call: TRBV14
clone_size: -
cdr3_aa: CASSQGDYLRTDTQYF
cdr3_nt: TGTGCCAGCAGCCAAGGGGACTATCTGCGCACAGATACGCAGTATTTT

cdr3_length: 13
d_call: TRBD2
j_call: TRBJ2-7
v_call: TRBV27
clone_size: once
cdr3_aa: CASSLTGGYEQYF
cdr3_nt: TGTGCCAGCAGTTTAACGGGAGGATACGAGCAGTACTTC

cdr3_length: 17
d_call: TRBD1
j_call: TRBJ1-3
v_call: TRBV28
clone_size: -
cdr3_aa: CASSAIRDRGSGNTIYF
cdr3_nt: TGTGCCAGCAGTGCGATTAGGGACAGGGGCTCTGGAAACACCATATATTTT

cdr3_length: 13
d_call: -
j_call: TRBJ2-1
v_call: TRBV5-1
clone_size: -
cdr3_aa: CASTPTGYNEQFF
cdr3_nt: TGCGCCAGCACCCCCACAGGGTACAATGAGCAGTTCTTC

cdr3_length: 14
d_call: -
j_call: TRBJ1-2
v_call: TRBV4-2
clone_size: few
cdr3_aa: CASSQERIGYGYTF
cdr3_nt: TGTGCCAGCAGCCAAGAACGGATCGGGTATGGCTACACCTTC

cdr3_length: 14
d_call: TRBD1
j_call: TRBJ1-1
v_call: TRBV28
clone_size: -
cdr3_aa: CASRYNRGYTEAFF
cdr3_nt: TGTGCCAGCAGATACAACAGGGGCTACACTGAAGCTTTCTTT